This TCR beta chain was retrieved from a study of OX40 agonist ivuxolimab in advanced cancers. The wider study: Of the patients, three showed partial responses, one with hepatocellular carcinoma and two with cutaneous melanoma.

Germline CDR1 and CDR2: SGDLS and YYNGEE. CDR3 length: 14 amino acids. Trimming left V 0 bases short and J 5 bases short, with 11 bases between. The timepoints at which blood was sampled were baseline, cycle 4 day 1, and cycle 7 day 1. Sequencing was performed with immunoSEQ multiplex PCR; in TCRdb, only in-frame clones are kept and a portion is missing. The sample lists about 69,000 clones; about three quarters were seen once. This chain connects TRBV9 to TRBJ2-5; D gene uncertain. This sample comprised CD4+ or CD8+ T cells sorted from blood, obtained in a trial of the OX40 agonist ivuxolimab. The receptor comes from an adult with an advanced solid tumor such as melanoma, head and neck, liver or kidney cancer. CDR3 sequence reads: CASSVGRAGETQYF. The DNA for the CDR3 is TGTGCCAGCAGCGTAGGCCGGGCTGGGGAGACCCAGTACTTC.